The following is a TCR beta chain sequence with its context. The antigen is not known. The source of the sample is a study of T cell responses to AZD1222 COVID-19 vaccine. Study outcomes and limitations: Most donors were white British, females outnumbered males, and clonal diversity was possibly underestimated. Reports say nearly half of spike-specific TCRs go after unmutated variant regions.

Profiling relied on immunoSEQ multiplex PCR, and the TCRdb table lists in-frame clones only, not all of them. Here the sample spans some 170,000 clones, approximately 90% being singletons. Per the germline V gene, CDR1 is SGHVS and CDR2 is FNYEAQ. Deletions cut 5 bases from V and 2 bases from J, with 18 bases between. CDR3 length: 16 residues. This TCR came from an adult in good health. This chain connects TRBV7-6 to TRBJ1-2; D might be TRBD1 (6 bases). The specimen comprised peripheral blood, sampled on day 0 of MenACWY control vaccination. The CDR3 loop is CASSPDSTRSNYGYTF. The CDR3 DNA reads as TGTGCCAGCAGCCCGGACAGCACCAGATCCAACTATGGCTACACCTTC.